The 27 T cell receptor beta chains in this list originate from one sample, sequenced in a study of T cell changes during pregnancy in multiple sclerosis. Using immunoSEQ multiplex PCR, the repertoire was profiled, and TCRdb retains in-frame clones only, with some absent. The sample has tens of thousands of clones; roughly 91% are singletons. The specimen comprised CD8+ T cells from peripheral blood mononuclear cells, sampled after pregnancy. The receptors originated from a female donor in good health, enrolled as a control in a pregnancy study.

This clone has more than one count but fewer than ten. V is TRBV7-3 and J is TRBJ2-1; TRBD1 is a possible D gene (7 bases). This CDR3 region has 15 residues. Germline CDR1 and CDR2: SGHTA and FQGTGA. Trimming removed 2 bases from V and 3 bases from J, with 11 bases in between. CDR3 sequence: CASSLSGGNYNEQFF. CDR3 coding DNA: TGTGCCAGCAGCTTATCAGGGGGGAACTACAATGAGCAGTTCTTC.

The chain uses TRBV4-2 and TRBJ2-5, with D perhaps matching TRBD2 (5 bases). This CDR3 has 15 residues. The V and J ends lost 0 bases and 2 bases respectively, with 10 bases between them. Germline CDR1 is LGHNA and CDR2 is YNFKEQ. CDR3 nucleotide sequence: TGTGCCAGCAGCCAAGATAACGGGGTACAAGAGACCCAGTACTTC. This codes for CASSQDNGVQETQYF.

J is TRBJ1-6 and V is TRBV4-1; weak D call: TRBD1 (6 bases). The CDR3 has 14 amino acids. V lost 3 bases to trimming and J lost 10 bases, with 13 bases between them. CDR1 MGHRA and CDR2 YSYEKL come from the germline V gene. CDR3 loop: CASSQQGGGSPLHF. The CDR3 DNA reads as TGCGCCAGCAGCCAGCAGGGAGGGGGATCACCCCTCCACTTT.

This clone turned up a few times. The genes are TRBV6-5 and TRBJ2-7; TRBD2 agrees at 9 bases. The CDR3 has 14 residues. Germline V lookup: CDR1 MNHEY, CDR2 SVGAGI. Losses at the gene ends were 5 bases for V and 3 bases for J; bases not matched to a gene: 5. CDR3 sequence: CASSEKRGVYEQYF. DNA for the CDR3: TGTGCCAGCAGTGAGAAGCGGGGGGTCTACGAGCAGTACTTC.

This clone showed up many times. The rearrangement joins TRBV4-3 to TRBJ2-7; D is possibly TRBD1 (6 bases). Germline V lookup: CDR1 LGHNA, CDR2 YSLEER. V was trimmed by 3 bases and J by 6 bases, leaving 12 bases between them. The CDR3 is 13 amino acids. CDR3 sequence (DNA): TGCGCCAGCAGCCATATTACAGGGATCGAGCAGTACTTC. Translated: CASSHITGIEQYF.

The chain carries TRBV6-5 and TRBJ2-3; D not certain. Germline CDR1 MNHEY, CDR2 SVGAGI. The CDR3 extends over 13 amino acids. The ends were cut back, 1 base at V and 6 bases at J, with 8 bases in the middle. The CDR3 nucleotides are TGTGCCAGCAGTTACTTTGAGAGCGATACGCAGTATTTT. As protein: CASSYFESDTQYF.

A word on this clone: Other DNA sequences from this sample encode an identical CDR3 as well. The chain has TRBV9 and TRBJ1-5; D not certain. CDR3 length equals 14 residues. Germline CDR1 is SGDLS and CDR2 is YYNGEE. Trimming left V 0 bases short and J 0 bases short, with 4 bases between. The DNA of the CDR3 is TGTGCCAGCAGCGTAGGCGGTAGCAATCAGCCCCAGCATTTT. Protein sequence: CASSVGGSNQPQHF.

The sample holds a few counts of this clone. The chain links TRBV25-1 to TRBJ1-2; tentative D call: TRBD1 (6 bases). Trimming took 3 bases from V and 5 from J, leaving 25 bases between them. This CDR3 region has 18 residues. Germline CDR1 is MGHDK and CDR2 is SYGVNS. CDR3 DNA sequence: TGTGCCAGCAGTGACTGGGCCAGGGGCGCCTTCGGGTGGTATGGCTACACCTTC. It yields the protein CASSDWARGAFGWYGYTF.

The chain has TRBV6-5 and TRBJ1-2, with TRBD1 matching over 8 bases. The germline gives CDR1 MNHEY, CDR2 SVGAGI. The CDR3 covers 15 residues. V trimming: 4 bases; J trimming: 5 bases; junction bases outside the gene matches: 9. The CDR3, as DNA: TGTGCCAGCAGTTCCCAGGGGGCGAGTCCTTATGGCTACACCTTC. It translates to CASSSQGASPYGYTF.

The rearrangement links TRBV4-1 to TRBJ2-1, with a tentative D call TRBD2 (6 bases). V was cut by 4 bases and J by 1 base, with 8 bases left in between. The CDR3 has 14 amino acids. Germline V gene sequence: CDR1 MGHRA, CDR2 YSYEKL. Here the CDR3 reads CASSLEGSYNEQFF. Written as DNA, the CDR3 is TGCGCCAGCAGCCTGGAGGGGTCCTACAATGAGCAGTTCTTC.

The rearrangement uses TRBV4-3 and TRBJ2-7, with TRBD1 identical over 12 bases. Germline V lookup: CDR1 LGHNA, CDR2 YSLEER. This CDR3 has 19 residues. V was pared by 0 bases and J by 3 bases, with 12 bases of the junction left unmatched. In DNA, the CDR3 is TGCGCCAGCAGCCAAGAGTTGCCGTGGGGACAGGGGGCCTTCTACGAGCAGTACTTC. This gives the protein CASSQELPWGQGAFYEQYF.

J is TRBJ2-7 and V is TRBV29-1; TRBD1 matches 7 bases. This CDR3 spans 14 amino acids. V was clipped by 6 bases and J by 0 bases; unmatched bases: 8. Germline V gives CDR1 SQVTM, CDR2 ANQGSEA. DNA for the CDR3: TGCAGCGTCCTGACAGGGATGAGCTCCTACGAGCAGTACTTC. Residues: CSVLTGMSSYEQYF.

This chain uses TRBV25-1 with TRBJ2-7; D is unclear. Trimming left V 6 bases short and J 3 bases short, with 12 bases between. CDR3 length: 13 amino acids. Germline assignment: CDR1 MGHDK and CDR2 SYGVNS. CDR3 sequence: CASRGRFLYEQYF. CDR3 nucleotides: TGTGCCAGCAGGGGCCGTTTTCTCTACGAGCAGTACTTC.

The CDR3 DNA reads as TGTGCCAGTAGTAGCGGGGGTGTTTACGAGCAGTACTTC. Translation: CASSSGGVYEQYF. The chain combines TRBV19 with TRBJ2-7; 7 bases align to TRBD2. Germline V gives CDR1 LNHDA, CDR2 SQIVND (reference sequence). V lost 4 bases and J lost 4; bases outside the gene matches: 4. The CDR3 runs 13 residues.

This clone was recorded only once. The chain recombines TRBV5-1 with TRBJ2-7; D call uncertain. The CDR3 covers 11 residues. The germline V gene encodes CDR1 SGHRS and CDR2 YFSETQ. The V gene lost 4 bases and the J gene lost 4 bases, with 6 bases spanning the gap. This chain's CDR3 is CASSGQYEQYF. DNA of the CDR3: TGCGCCAGCAGCGGTCAGTACGAGCAGTACTTC.

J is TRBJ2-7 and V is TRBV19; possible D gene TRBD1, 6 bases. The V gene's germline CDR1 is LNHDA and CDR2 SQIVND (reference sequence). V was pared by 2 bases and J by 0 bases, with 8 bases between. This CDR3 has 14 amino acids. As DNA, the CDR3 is TGTGCCAGTAGTATAACAGGGTTCTCCTACGAGCAGTACTTC. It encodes CASSITGFSYEQYF.

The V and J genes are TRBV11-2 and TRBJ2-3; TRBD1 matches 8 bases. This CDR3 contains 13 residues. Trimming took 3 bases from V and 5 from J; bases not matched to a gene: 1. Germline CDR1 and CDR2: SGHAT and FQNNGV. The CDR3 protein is CASSFGQGDTQYF. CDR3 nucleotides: TGTGCCAGCAGCTTCGGACAGGGAGATACGCAGTATTTT.

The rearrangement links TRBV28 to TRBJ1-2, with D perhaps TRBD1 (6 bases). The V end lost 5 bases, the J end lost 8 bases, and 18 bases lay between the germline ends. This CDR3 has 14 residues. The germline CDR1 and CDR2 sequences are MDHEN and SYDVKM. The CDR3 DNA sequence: TGTGCCAGCAGTGGACAGTTCCAAGGGTTCGGCTACACCTTC. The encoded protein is CASSGQFQGFGYTF.

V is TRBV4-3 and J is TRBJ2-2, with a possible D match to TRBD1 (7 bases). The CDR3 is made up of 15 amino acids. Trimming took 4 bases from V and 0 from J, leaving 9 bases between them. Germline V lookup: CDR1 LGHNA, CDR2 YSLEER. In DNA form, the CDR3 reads TGCGCCAGCAGCCGCGGGACAGCGAACACCGGGGAGCTGTTTTTT. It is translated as CASSRGTANTGELFF.

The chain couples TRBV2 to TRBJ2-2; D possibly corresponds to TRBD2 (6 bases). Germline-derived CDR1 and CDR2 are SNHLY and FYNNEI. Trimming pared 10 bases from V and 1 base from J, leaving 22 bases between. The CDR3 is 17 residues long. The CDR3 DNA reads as TGTGCCATATCTCACGGCCGGGGGACCCAGAACACCGGGGAGCTGTTTTTT. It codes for CAISHGRGTQNTGELFF.

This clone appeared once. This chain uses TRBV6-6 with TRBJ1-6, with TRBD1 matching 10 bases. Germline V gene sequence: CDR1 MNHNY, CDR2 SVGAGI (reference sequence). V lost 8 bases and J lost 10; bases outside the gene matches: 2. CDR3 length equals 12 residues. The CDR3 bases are TGTGCCAGCGGACAGGGGGGATCACCCCTCCACTTT. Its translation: CASGQGGSPLHF.

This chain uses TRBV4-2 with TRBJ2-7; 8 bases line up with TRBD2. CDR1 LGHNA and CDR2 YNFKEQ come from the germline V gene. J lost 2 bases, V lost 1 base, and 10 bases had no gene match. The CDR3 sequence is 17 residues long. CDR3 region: CASSQGPTGLVTYEQYF. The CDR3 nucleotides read TGTGCCAGCAGCCAAGGCCCGACGGGACTAGTGACCTACGAGCAGTACTTC.

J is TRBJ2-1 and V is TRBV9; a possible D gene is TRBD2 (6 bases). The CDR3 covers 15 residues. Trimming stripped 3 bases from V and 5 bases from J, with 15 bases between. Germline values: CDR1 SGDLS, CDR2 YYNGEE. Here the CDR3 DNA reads TGTGCCAGCAGCGCCCGGGACTCGCTCAACAATGAGCAGTTCTTC. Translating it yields CASSARDSLNNEQFF.

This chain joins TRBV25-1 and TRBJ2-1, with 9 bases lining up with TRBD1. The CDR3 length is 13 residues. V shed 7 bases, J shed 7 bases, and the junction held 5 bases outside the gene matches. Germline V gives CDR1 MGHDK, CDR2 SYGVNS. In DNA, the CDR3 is TGTGCCAGCACCACAGGGGGCCGGAATGAGCAGTTCTTC. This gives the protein CASTTGGRNEQFF. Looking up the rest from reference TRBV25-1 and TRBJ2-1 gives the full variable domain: EADIYQTPRYLVIGTGKKITLECSQTMGHDKMYWYQQDPGMELHLIHYSYGVNSTEKGDLSSESTVSRIRTEHFPLTLESARPSHTSQYLCASTTGGRNEQFFGPGTRLTVL.

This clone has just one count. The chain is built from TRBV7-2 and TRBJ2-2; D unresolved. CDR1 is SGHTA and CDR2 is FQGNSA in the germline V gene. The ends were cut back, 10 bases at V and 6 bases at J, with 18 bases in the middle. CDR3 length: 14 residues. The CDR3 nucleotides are TGTGCCACCACGAGTAAGGCCGGGTCCGGGGAGCTGTTTTTT. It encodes CATTSKAGSGELFF.

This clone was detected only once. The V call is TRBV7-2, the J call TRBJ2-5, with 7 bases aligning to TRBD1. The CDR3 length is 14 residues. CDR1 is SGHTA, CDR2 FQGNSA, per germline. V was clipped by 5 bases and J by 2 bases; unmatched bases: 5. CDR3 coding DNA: TGTGCCAGCAGCGTTCCCAGGGGGCAAGAGACCCAGTACTTC. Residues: CASSVPRGQETQYF.

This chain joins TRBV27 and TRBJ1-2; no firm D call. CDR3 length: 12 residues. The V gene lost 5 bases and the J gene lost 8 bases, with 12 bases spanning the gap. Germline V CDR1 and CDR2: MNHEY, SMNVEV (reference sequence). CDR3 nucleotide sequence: TGTGCCAGCAGTCCTGGGCTGGGCGGCTACACCTTC. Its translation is CASSPGLGGYTF.